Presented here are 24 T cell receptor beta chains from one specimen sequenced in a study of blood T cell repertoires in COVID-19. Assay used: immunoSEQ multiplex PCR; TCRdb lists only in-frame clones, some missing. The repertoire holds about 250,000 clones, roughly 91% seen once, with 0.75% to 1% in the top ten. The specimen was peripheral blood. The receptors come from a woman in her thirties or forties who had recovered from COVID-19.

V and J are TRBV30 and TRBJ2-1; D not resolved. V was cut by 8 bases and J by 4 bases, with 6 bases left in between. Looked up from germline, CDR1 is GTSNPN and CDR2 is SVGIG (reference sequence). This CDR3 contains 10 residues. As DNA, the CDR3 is TGTGCCGGCTTTTACAATGAGCAGTTCTTC. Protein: CAGFYNEQFF.

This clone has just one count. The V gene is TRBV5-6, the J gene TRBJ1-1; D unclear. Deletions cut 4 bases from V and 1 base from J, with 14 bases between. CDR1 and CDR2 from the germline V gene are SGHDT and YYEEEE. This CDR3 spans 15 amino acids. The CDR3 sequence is CASSPPAGRNTEAFF. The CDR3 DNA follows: TGTGCCAGCAGCCCCCCCGCTGGGCGGAACACTGAAGCTTTCTTT.

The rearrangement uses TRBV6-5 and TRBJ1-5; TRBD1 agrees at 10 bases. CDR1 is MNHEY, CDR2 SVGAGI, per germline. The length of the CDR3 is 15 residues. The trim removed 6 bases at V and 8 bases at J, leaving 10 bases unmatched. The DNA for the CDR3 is TGTGCCAGCAGACCCGGGACAGGGGAGCGGGAGCCCCAGCATTTT. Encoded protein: CASRPGTGEREPQHF.

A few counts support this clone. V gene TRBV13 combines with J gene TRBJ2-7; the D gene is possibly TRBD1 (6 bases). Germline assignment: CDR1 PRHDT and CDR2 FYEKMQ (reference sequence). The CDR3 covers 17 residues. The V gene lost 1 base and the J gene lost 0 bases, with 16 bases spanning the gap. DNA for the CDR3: TGTGCCAGCAGCTTAGAGGGGGACACCCGAAGCTCCTACGAGCAGTACTTC. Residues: CASSLEGDTRSSYEQYF.

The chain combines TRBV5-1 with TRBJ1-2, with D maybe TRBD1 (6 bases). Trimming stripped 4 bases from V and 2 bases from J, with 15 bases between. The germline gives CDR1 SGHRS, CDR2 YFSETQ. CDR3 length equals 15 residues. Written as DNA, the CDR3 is TGCGCCAGCAGCCCCCGGACAGCCTCAAACTATGGCTACACCTTC. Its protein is CASSPRTASNYGYTF.

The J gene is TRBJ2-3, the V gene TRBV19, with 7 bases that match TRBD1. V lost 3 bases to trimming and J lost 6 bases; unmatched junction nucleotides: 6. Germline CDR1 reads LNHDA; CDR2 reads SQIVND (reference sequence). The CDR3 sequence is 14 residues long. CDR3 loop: CASSMGPTGDTQYF. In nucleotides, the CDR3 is TGTGCCAGTAGTATGGGGCCGACAGGGGATACGCAGTATTTT.

In DNA, the CDR3 is TGCGCCAGCAGCCCAGACAGGGGGCGGGGGAACACTGAAGCTTTCTTT. Protein sequence: CASSPDRGRGNTEAFF. The chain is built from TRBV4-3 and TRBJ1-1, with 10 positions matching TRBD1. The CDR3 runs to 16 residues. Germline assignment: CDR1 LGHNA and CDR2 YSLEER. The J segment lost 1 base and the V segment lost 4 bases, leaving 6 bases of the junction unmatched.

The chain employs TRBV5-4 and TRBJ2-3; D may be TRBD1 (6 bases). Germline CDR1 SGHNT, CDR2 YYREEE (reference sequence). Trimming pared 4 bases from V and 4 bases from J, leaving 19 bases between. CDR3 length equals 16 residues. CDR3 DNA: TGTGCCAGCAGCCAAGGGGGAGCAAGGTTCGCAGATACGCAGTATTTT. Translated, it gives CASSQGGARFADTQYF.

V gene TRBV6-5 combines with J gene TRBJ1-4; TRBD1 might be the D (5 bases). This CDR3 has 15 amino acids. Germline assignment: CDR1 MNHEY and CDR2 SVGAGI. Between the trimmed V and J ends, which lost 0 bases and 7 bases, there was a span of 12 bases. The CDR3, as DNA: TGTGCCAGCAGTTACTCCGGTGGGGGGGGTGAAAAACTGTTTTTT. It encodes CASSYSGGGGEKLFF.

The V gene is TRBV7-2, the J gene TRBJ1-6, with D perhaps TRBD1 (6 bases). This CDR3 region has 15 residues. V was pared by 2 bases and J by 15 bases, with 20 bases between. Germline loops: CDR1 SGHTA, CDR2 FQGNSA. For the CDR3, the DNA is TGTGCCAGCAGCTTACCCCCCCAACAGGGCCAGGGCCTCCACTTT. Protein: CASSLPPQQGQGLHF.

DNA of the CDR3: TGTGCCAGCAGTTTATCACAGGGGCCGCCGTACACCTTC. It yields the protein CASSLSQGPPYTF. The chain carries TRBV28 and TRBJ1-2; 7 nucleotides align to TRBD1. Germline values: CDR1 MDHEN, CDR2 SYDVKM. V lost 1 base and J lost 11; bases outside the gene matches: 7. CDR3 length equals 13 residues.

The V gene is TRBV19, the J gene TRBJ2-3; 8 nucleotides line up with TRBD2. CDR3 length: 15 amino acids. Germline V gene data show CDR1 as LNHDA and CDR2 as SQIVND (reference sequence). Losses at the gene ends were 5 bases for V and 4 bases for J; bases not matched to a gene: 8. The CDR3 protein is CASSWRGADADTQYF. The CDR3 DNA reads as TGTGCCAGTAGTTGGCGGGGGGCGGACGCAGATACGCAGTATTTT.

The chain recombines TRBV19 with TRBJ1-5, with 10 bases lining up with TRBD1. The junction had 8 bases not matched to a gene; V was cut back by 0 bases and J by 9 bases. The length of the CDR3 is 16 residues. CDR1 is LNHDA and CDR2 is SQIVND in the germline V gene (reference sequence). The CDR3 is CASSIEIGTGAGPQHF. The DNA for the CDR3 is TGTGCCAGTAGTATAGAAATCGGGACAGGGGCCGGGCCCCAGCATTTT.

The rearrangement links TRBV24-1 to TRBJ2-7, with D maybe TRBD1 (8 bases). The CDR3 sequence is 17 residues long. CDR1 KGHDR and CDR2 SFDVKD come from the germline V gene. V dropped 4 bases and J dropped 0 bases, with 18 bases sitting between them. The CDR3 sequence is CATSDRTGGGTSYEQYV. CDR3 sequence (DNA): TGTGCCACCAGTGACCGAACAGGGGGGGGAACCTCCTACGAGCAGTACGTC.

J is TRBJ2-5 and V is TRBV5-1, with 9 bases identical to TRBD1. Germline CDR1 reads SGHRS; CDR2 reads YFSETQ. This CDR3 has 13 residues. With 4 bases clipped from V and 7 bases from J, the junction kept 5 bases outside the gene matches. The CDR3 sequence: CASSPQGARTQYF. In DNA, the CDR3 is TGCGCCAGCAGCCCACAGGGGGCGCGGACCCAGTACTTC.

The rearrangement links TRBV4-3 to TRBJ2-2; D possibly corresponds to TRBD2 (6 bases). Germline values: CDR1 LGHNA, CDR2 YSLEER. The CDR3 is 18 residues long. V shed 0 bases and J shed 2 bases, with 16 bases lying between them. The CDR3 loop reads CASSQDGGLALNTGELFF. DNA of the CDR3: TGCGCCAGCAGCCAAGATGGCGGGCTAGCGCTAAACACCGGGGAGCTGTTTTTT.

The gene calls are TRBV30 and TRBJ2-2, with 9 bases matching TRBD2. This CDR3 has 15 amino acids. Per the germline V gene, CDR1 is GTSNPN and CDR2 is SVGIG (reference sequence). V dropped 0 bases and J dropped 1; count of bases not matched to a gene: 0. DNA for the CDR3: TGTGCCTGGAGTGTACTAGCGGGGAACACCGGGGAGCTGTTTTTT. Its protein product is CAWSVLAGNTGELFF.

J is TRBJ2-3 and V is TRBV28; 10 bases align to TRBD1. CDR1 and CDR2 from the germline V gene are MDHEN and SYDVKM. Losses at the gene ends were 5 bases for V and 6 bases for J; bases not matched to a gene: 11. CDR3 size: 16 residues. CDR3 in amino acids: CASSPGGDRGRDTQYF. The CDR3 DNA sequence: TGTGCCAGCAGTCCGGGGGGCGACAGGGGGCGGGATACGCAGTATTTT.

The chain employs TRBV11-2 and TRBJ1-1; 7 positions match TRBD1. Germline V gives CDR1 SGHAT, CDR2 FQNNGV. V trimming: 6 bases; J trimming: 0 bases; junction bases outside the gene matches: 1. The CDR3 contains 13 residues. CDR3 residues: CASRGQMNTEAFF. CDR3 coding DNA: TGTGCCAGCAGGGGACAGATGAACACTGAAGCTTTCTTT.

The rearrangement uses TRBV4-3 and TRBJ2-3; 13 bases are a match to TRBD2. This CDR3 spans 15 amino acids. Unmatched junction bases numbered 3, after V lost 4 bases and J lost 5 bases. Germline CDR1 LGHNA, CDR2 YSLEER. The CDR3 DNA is TGCGCCAGCAGCCGCCGACTAGCGGGAGGAGATACGCAGTATTTT. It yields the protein CASSRRLAGGDTQYF.

The CDR3 DNA reads as TGTGCCAGCAGCCCACTAGCGGGTTCCGGGGAGCTGTTTTTT. Protein sequence: CASSPLAGSGELFF. This chain links TRBV3-1 (or the pseudogene TRBV3-2) with TRBJ2-2; 9 nucleotides match TRBD2. With 4 bases clipped from V and 6 bases from J, the junction kept 3 bases outside the gene matches. The CDR3 length is 14 residues. Germline CDR1 reads LGHDT; CDR2 reads YNNKEL (reference sequence).

The CDR3: CASSQQGGYNEQFF. As DNA, the CDR3 is TGTGCCAGCAGCCAACAAGGGGGTTACAATGAGCAGTTCTTC. The chain employs TRBV11-3 and TRBJ2-1; tentatively, D is TRBD1 (6 bases). The length of the CDR3 is 14 residues. V was clipped by 5 bases and J by 4 bases, with 12 bases between them. CDR1 SGHNT and CDR2 YENEEA come from the germline V gene.

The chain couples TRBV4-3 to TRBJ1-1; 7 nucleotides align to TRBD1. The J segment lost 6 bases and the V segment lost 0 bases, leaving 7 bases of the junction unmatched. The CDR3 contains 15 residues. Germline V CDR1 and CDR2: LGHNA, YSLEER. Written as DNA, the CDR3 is TGCGCCAGCAGCCAAGATGGCAGGGGGTCGGCTGAAGCTTTCTTT. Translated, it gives CASSQDGRGSAEAFF.

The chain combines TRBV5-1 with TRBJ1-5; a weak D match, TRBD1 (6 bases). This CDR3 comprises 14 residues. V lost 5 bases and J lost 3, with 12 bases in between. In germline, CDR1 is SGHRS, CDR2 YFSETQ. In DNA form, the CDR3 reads TGCGCCAGCAGACCGGACAGCCCCAATCAGCCCCAGCATTTT. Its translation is CASRPDSPNQPQHF. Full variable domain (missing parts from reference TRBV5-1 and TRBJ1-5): KAGVTQTPRYLIKTRGQQVTLSCSPISGHRSVSWYQQTPGQGLQFLFEYFSETQRNKGNFPGRFSGRQFSNSRSEMNVSTLELGDSALYLCASRPDSPNQPQHFGDGTRLSIL.